A selection of T cell receptor beta chains follows, all from one sample in a study of CD8 T cells in ankylosing spondylitis. TCRdb processed the 5' RACE reads anew with MiXCR; each CDR3 protein has one entry. The sample shows 85,000 to 100,000 distinct CDR3 sequences, about 8.6% of them seen only once. The sample was blood, either unsorted or a sorted T cell fraction (not recorded which). The receptors come from a male donor with ankylosing spondylitis or in good health (not recorded which). CDR3s include the opening cysteine and the closing phenylalanine or tryptophan. The order of the fields is V gene, clone size, J gene, CDR3 protein. Where a row states a size, it is once, few, many or the class of an expanded clone; other rows omit it.

v_call: TRBV7-9; clone_size: many; j_call: TRBJ2-1; cdr3_aa: CASSPKEGAGILYYNEQFF
v_call: TRBV29-1; clone_size: many; j_call: TRBJ1-1; cdr3_aa: CSAATRYTEAFF
v_call: TRBV6-1; clone_size: NA; j_call: TRBJ1-5; cdr3_aa: CASRRQGGGNQPQHF
v_call: TRBV6-2/TRBV6-3; clone_size: many; j_call: TRBJ1-1; cdr3_aa: CASSRQGVRTEAFF
v_call: TRBV20-1; clone_size: many; j_call: TRBJ2-5; cdr3_aa: CSASSGLGRETQYF
v_call: TRBV27; clone_size: many; j_call: TRBJ1-2; cdr3_aa: CASSPFADYGYTF
v_call: TRBV12-3/TRBV12-4; clone_size: many; j_call: TRBJ1-5; cdr3_aa: CASSTRDQPQHF
v_call: TRBV2; clone_size: few; j_call: TRBJ2-1; cdr3_aa: CACAGTVYNEQFF
v_call: TRBV2; clone_size: NA; j_call: TRBJ2-1; cdr3_aa: CASRFNPGTGRGKFF
v_call: TRBV4-3; clone_size: many; j_call: TRBJ1-1; cdr3_aa: CASSPVLSETAEAFF
v_call: TRBV7-9; clone_size: many; j_call: TRBJ1-5; cdr3_aa: CASSLDAQPQHF
v_call: TRBV3-1; clone_size: NA; j_call: TRBJ1-1; cdr3_aa: CASSRQGVNTEAFF
v_call: TRBV29-1; clone_size: many; j_call: TRBJ1-5; cdr3_aa: CSVSKGGKDQPQHF
v_call: TRBV10-3; clone_size: many; j_call: TRBJ2-2; cdr3_aa: CAISEQGDTGELFF
v_call: TRBV5-5; clone_size: NA; j_call: TRBJ2-1; cdr3_aa: CASSPRYLGDNEQFF